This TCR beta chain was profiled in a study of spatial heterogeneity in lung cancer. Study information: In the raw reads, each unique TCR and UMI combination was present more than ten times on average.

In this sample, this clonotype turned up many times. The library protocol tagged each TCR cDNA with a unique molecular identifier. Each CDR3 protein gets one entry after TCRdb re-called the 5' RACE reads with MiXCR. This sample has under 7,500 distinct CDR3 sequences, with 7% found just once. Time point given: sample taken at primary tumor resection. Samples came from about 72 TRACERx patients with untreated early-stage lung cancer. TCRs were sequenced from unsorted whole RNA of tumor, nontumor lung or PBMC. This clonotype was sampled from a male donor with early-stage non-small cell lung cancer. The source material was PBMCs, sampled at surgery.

For the CDR3, the DNA is TGTGCCAGCAGTGAAGCGGCGATGGAGACAGGGGGTGGCTACACCTTC. Translating gives CASSEAAMETGGGYTF. The chain combines TRBV6-1 with TRBJ1-2, with 9 bases lining up with TRBD1. Trimming cost V 0 bases and J 7 bases; bases outside gene matches: 9. The germline CDR1 and CDR2 sequences are MNHNS and SASEGT. The CDR3 spans 16 residues.